The clone carrying this T cell receptor beta chain has just one count. Its antigen remains unidentified. V shed 2 bases, J shed 2 bases, and the junction held 3 bases outside the gene matches. The CDR3 length is 15 residues. Germline V gene lookup returns CDR1 MNHNS and CDR2 SASEGT. The data are from a study of shared clonotypes between healthy human individuals. General study points: Read depth was anticipated to influence clonotype sharing among donors. Memory subsets generally showed lower estimated richness than naive subsets.

The repertoire was sequenced with immunoSEQ multiplex PCR; TCRdb's copy has only in-frame clones and lacks some. The sample lists around 720,000 clones, around 73% occurring once. The TCR sequence derives from a woman aged 30 to 39 in good health. The chain joins TRBV6-1 to TRBJ2-4; 7 bases line up with TRBD2. The sample was memory CD4+ T cells sorted from blood. Subset reported: CD45RA-negative fraction. The CDR3 here is CASSESGGTKNIQYF. CDR3 in DNA: TGTGCCAGCAGTGAATCGGGGGGAACCAAAAACATTCAGTACTTC.